The T cell receptor beta chain described here comes from a study of CD8+CD57+ T cells in acquired aplastic anemia (dated by TCRdb to between 2018 and 2020). In the study overall: On average, sorted CD4+ and CD8+ cells yielded 3.2 ug of extracted DNA, with a range of roughly 0.18 to 30 ug. CD8+CD57+ expansion was defined as frequency above the mean frequency observed in healthy subjects. General study outcomes and caveats: Although under 35 CD8+ CDR3 sequences were shared by patients and controls, these sequences appeared highly expressed in patients and within the immunodominant clones of patients. No significant difference in CD8+ Simpson's diversity was found between patients and healthy controls (P=0.060).

This clonotype has just a few counts. It has no known antigen specificity. A single base separates this from a much larger clone, so it may be a read error. Sequences SGHDN (CDR1) and FVKESK (CDR2) are obtained from the germline V gene. From the cysteine up to the phenylalanine, the CDR3 has a length of 15 residues. The entry retains the CDR3 DNA only, 45 bases that are in frame from base 1. The trim is 4 bases for V and 7 bases for J, with a gap of 19 bases between the germline ends. TCR beta VDJ combination and CDR3 sequence profiling used genomic DNA as the template. TCR repertoire sequencing was run on an Illumina HiSeq 2000. Under the source paper's analysis protocol: Repertoire assessment relied on Simpson's diversity index, CDR3 size and DJ length profiles, and TRBV/TRBJ rearrangement plots. The most abundant DNA sequence in the deep sequencing data was defined as the immunodominant clone. CDR3 amino acid sequences were checked for sharing between subjects and were compared against published repertoires and the VDJdb database. In-frame beta chains were kept once TCRdb had trimmed the public reads at Q25 with fastp and called clones with MiXCR. Every entry covers one CDR3 protein and lists the most common genes and DNA from its rows. TCRdb's processing, not the authors', yielded these V and J calls. This sample holds some 140,000 distinct CDR3 sequences; roughly half were observed only once. Together, the top ten hold around 12% of the sample.

Patients chosen for sequencing had shown expansion of CD8+CD57+ cells by flow cytometry. All patients had severe acquired aplastic anemia diagnosed by International Study of Aplastic Anemia and Agranulocytosis and Camitta criteria. No patient had received any therapy when blood was sampled. The study deep-sequenced TCR repertoires of sorted CD4+ and CD8+ blood T cells from severe aplastic anemia patients and healthy subjects. In the USA, patient enrollment took place under clinicaltrials.gov protocols 00001620, 01623167, 00001397, 00071045, 00081523 and 00961064. Ficoll-Paque density gradient centrifugation was used to isolate peripheral blood mononuclear cells. CD4+ and CD8+ T cells were sorted by FACS or magnetic beads before DNA extraction.

Specimen: sorted CD4+, CD8+, or CD8+CD57+ T cells (not recorded which) from PBMCs. Recombination linked TRBV14 to TRBJ1-2, with no confidently assigned D gene. The sequence was collected from a human donor with aplastic anemia. The CDR3 amino acid sequence is: CASSRTSGGFPGYTF. The bases read TGTGCCAGCAGCCGTACCTCGGGAGGTTTCCCTGGCTACACCTTC.